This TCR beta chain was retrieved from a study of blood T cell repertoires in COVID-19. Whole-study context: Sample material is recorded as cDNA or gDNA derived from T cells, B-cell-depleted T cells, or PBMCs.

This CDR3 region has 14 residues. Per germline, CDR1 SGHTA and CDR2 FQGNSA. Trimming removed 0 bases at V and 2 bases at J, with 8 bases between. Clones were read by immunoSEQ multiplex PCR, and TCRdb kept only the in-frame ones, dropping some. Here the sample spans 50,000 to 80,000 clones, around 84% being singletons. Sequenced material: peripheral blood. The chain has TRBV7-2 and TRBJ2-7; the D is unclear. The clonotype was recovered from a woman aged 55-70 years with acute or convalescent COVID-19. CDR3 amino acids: CASSLAPGPYEQYF. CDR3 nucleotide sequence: TGTGCCAGCAGCTTAGCACCAGGCCCCTACGAGCAGTACTTC.